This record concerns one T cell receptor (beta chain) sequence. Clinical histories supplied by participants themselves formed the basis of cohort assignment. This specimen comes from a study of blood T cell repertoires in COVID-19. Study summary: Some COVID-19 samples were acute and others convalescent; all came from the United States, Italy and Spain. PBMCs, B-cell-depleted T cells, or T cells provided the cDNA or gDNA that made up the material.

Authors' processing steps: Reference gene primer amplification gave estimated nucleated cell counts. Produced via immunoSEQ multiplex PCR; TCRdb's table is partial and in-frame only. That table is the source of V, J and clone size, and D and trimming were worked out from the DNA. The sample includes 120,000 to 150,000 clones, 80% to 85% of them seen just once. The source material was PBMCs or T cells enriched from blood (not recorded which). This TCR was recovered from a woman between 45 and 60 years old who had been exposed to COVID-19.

CDR3 nucleotide sequence: TGCGCCAGCAGCGAGGACAGGGGGCTGTCCTACGAGCAGTACTTC. Translated, it gives CASSEDRGLSYEQYF. The chain recombines TRBV5-1 with TRBJ2-7; 11 nucleotides agree with TRBD1. Germline V lookup: CDR1 SGHRS, CDR2 YFSETQ. After removal of 4 bases from V and 1 base from J, the junction contained 4 bases not matched to a gene. CDR3 length: 15 residues. Full variable domain (outside the CDR3, taken from reference TRBV5-1 and TRBJ2-7): KAGVTQTPRYLIKTRGQQVTLSCSPISGHRSVSWYQQTPGQGLQFLFEYFSETQRNKGNFPGRFSGRQFSNSRSEMNVSTLELGDSALYLCASSEDRGLSYEQYFGPGTRLTVT.